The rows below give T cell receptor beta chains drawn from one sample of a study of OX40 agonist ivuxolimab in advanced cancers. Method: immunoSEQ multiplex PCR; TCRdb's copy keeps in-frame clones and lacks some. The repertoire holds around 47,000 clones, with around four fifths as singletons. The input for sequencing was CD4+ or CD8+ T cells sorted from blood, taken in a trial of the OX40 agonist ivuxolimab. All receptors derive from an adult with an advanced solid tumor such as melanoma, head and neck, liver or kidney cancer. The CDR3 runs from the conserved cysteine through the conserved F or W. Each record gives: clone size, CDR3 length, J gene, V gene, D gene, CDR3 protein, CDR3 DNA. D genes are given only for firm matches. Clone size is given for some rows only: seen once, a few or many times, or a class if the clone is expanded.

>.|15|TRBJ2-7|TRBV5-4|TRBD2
CASSLVGGGAFEQYF
TGTGCCAGCAGCTTGGTCGGCGGGGGGGCATTCGAGCAGTACTTC
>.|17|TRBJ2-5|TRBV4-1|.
CASSPQGQGTLEETQYF
TGCGCCAGCAGCCCGCAGGGACAAGGCACGCTCGAAGAGACCCAGTACTTC
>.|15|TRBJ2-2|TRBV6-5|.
CASSYGLAYTGELFF
TGTGCCAGCAGTTACGGGCTAGCGTACACCGGGGAGCTGTTTTTT
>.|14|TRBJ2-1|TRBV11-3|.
CASASRRAEYEQFF
TGTGCCAGCGCCTCAAGGAGGGCCGAGTATGAGCAGTTCTTC
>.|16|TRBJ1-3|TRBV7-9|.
CASSLGRGGTGNTIYF
TGTGCCAGCAGCTTGGGTCGGGGGGGGACTGGAAACACCATATATTTT
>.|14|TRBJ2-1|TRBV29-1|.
CSVRQSSSYNEQFF
TGCAGCGTCCGACAGTCAAGCTCCTACAATGAGCAGTTCTTC
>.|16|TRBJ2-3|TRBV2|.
CASSEKSGPSTDTQYF
TGTGCCAGCAGCGAAAAAAGCGGGCCTAGCACAGATACGCAGTATTTT
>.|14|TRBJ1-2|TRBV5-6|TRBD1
CASSLGDSAYGYTF
TGTGCCAGCAGCTTGGGGGACAGTGCCTATGGCTACACCTTC
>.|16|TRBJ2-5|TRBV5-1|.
CASSPGWSVSGETQYF
TGCGCCAGCAGCCCCGGATGGTCTGTTTCAGGCGAGACCCAGTACTTC
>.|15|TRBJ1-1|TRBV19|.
CASSPGLVKGTEAFF
TGTGCCAGTAGTCCCGGACTAGTCAAGGGTACTGAAGCTTTCTTT
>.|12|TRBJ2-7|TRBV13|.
CASSLGPDEQYF
TGTGCCAGCAGCTTAGGACCGGACGAGCAGTACTTC
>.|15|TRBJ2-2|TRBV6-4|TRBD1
CASSEGTGSAGELFF
TGTGCCAGCAGTGAAGGGACAGGGAGTGCCGGGGAGCTGTTTTTT
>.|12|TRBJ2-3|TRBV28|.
CASSGSGDTQYF
TGTGCCAGCAGCGGGTCCGGCGATACGCAGTATTTT
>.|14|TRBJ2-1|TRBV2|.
CASILGLSYNEQFF
TGTGCCAGCATACTAGGTCTCTCCTACAATGAGCAGTTCTTC
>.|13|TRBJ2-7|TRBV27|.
CASSLSGGGEQYF
TGTGCCAGCAGTTTGTCGGGGGGCGGCGAGCAGTACTTC
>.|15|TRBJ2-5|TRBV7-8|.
CASSLEQYIKETQYF
TGTGCCAGCAGCTTAGAACAGTACATTAAAGAGACCCAGTACTTC
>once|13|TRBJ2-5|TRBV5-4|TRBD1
CASSRTGEETQYF
TGTGCCAGCAGCAGGACAGGGGAAGAGACCCAGTACTTC
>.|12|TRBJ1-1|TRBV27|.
CASSTLAREAFF
TGTGCCAGCAGCACCCTCGCCAGGGAAGCTTTCTTT
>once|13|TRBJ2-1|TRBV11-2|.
CASSPYVRNEQFF
TGTGCCAGCAGCCCATATGTGAGAAATGAGCAGTTCTTC
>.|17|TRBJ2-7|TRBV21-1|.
CASSTTPGLAGTYEQYF
TGTGCCAGCAGCACAACTCCGGGACTAGCGGGTACCTACGAGCAGTACTTC
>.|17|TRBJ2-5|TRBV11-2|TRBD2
CASSRTSGRAFQETQYF
TGTGCCAGCAGCCGGACTAGCGGGAGGGCCTTCCAAGAGACCCAGTACTTC
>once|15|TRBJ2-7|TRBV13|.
CASSRRGEPAYEQYF
TGTGCCAGCAGCCGAAGAGGGGAACCCGCCTACGAGCAGTACTTC
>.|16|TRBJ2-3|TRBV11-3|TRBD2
CASSPYIAGASDTQYF
TGTGCCAGCAGCCCTTACATAGCGGGAGCTTCAGATACGCAGTATTTT
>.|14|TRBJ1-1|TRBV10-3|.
CAISDNGQNTEAFF
TGTGCCATCAGTGATAATGGTCAGAACACTGAAGCTTTCTTT
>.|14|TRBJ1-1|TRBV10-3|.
CAISEGWRGTEAFF
TGTGCCATCAGTGAGGGTTGGAGAGGGACTGAAGCTTTCTTT
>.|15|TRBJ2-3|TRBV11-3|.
CASSSTSNNYGTQYF
TGTGCCAGCAGCTCGACTAGTAACAATTACGGTACGCAGTATTTT
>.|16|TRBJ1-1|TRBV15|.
CATSRDRGLLRAEAFF
TGTGCCACCAGCAGAGATCGCGGGCTGTTGCGCGCTGAAGCTTTCTTT
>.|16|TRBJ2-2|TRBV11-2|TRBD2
CASSLVGLAGTGELFF
TGTGCCAGCAGCTTGGTCGGACTAGCAGGGACCGGGGAGCTGTTTTTT
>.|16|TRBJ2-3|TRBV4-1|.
CASSLSRGDLPDTQYF
TGCGCCAGCAGCCTGAGCAGGGGGGACCTCCCAGATACGCAGTATTTT
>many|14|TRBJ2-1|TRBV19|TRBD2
CASSTSGPYNEQFF
TGTGCCAGTAGTACTAGCGGCCCCTACAATGAGCAGTTCTTC
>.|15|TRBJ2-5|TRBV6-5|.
CASSKTDPGRETQYF
TGTGCCAGCAGTAAAACCGACCCAGGAAGGGAGACCCAGTACTTC
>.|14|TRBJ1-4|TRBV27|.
CASSLLPLNEKLFF
TGTGCCAGCAGTTTATTACCACTTAATGAAAAACTGTTTTTT
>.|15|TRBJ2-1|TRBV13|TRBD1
CASSHRQGIRNEQFF
TGTGCCAGCAGCCACAGACAGGGGATAAGAAATGAGCAGTTCTTC
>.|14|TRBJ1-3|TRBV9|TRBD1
CASSEQGTGNTIYF
TGTGCCAGCAGCGAACAGGGGACGGGAAACACCATATATTTT
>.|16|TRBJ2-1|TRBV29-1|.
CSVDGLGRGTNNEQFF
TGCAGCGTTGATGGTTTGGGGCGGGGGACAAATAATGAGCAGTTCTTC
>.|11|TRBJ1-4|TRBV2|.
CASREEEKLFF
TGTGCCAGCAGGGAGGAAGAAAAACTGTTTTTT
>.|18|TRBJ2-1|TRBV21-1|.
CASSKGGTSGGRWNEQFF
TGTGCCAGCAGCAAAGGCGGGACTAGCGGGGGGAGATGGAATGAGCAGTTCTTC
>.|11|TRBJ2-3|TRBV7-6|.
CASSFTDTQYF
TGTGCCAGCAGCTTCACAGATACGCAGTATTTT
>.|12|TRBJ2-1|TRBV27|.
CASKRAYNEQFF
TGTGCCAGCAAACGGGCGTACAATGAGCAGTTCTTC
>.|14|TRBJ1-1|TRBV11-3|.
CASSFPTANTEAFF
TGTGCCAGCAGCTTCCCAACTGCGAACACTGAAGCTTTCTTT
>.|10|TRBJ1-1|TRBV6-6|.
CASGNAEAFF
TGTGCCAGCGGTAACGCTGAAGCTTTCTTT
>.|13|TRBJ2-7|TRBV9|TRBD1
CASSVGNRGEEYF
TGTGCCAGCAGCGTAGGGAACAGGGGAGAGGAGTACTTC
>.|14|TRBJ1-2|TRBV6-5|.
CASSYSIVLYGYTF
TGTGCCAGCAGTTATTCCATTGTCCTCTATGGCTACACCTTC
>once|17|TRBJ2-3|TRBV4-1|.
CASSQDGGGALTDTQYF
TGCGCCAGCAGCCAAGATGGAGGGGGGGCCTTAACAGATACGCAGTATTTT
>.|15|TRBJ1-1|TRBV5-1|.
CASSLESPGGTEAFF
TGCGCCAGCAGCTTGGAATCCCCGGGGGGCACTGAAGCTTTCTTT
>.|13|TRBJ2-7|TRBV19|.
CASSIAGIHEQYF
TGTGCCAGTAGTATAGCAGGGATCCACGAGCAGTACTTC
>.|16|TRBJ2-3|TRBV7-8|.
CASSPRGREVPDTQYF
TGTGCCAGCAGCCCCAGGGGGCGGGAGGTGCCAGATACGCAGTATTTT
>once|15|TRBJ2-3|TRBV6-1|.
CASSEAAPPANTQYF
TGTGCCAGCAGTGAAGCCGCGCCCCCCGCGAATACGCAGTATTTT
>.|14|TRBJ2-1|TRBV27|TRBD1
CASSLGQGYNEQFF
TGTGCCAGCAGCCTGGGACAGGGGTACAATGAGCAGTTCTTC
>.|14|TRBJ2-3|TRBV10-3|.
CAIKNSSLTDTQYF
TGTGCCATCAAAAACAGTTCCCTCACAGATACGCAGTATTTT
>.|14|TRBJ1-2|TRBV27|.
CASSLTAYPNGYTF
TGTGCCAGCAGTTTGACGGCATACCCTAATGGCTACACCTTC
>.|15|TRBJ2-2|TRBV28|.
CASSGRGSGTGELFF
TGTGCCAGCAGTGGGCGCGGGTCAGGCACCGGGGAGCTGTTTTTT
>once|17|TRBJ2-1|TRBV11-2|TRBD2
CASSSGYSSGVFNEQFF
TGTGCCAGCAGCTCAGGGTATAGTAGCGGGGTTTTCAATGAGCAGTTCTTC